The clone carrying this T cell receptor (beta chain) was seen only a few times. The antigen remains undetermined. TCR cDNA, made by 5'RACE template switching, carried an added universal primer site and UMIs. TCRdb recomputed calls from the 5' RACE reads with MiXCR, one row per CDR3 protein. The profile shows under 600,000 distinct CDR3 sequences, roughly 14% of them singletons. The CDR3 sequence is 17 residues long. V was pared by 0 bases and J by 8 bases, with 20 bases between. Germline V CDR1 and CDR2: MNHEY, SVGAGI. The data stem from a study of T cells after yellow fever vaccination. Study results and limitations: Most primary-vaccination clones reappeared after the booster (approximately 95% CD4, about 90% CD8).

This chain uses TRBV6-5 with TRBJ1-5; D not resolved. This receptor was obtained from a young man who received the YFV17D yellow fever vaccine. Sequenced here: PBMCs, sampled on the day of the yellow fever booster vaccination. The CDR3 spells CASSYSSTAGPHEPQHF. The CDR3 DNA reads TGTGCCAGCAGTTACTCGAGTACGGCCGGGCCCCATGAGCCCCAGCATTTT.